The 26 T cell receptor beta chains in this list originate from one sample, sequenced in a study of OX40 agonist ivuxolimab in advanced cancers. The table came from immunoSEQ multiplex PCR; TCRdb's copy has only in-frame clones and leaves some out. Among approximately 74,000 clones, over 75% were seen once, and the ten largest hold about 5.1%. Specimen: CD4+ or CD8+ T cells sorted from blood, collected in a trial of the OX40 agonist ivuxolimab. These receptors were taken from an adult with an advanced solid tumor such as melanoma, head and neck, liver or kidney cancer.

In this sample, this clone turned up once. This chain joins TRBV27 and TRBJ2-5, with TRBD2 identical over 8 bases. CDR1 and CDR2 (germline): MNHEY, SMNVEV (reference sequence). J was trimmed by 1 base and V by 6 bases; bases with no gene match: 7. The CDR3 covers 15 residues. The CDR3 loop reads CASSLERGLQETQYF. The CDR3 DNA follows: TGTGCCAGCAGCCTCGAGCGGGGGCTCCAAGAGACCCAGTACTTC.

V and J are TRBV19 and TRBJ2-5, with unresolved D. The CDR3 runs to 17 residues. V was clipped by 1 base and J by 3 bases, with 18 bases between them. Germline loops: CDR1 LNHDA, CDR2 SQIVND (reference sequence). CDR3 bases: TGTGCCAGTAGTATAGCCTCCGGGCAGGCCCAAAAAGAGACCCAGTACTTC. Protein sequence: CASSIASGQAQKETQYF. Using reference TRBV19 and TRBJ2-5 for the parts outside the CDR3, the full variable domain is DGGITQSPKYLFRKEGQNVTLSCEQNLNHDAMYWYRQDPGQGLRLIYYSQIVNDFQKGDIAEGYSVSREKKESFPLTVTSAQKNPTAFYLCASSIASGQAQKETQYFGPGTRLLVL.

The CDR3 DNA sequence: TGTGCCATCAGTGATGCCAGCGGGGCAGATACGCAGTATTTT. It codes for CAISDASGADTQYF. The V call is TRBV10-3, the J call TRBJ2-3; 7 nucleotides match TRBD2. Trimming removed 3 bases from V and 4 bases from J; junction bases left unmatched: 4. The CDR3 is 14 residues long. The germline gives CDR1 ENHRY, CDR2 SYGVKD.

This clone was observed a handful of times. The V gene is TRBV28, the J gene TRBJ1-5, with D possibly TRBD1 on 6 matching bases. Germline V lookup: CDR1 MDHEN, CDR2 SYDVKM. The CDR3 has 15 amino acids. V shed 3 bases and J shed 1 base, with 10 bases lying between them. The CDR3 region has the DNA TGTGCCAGCAGTTTCCTCCAGGGGAGCAATCAGCCCCAGCATTTT. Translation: CASSFLQGSNQPQHF.

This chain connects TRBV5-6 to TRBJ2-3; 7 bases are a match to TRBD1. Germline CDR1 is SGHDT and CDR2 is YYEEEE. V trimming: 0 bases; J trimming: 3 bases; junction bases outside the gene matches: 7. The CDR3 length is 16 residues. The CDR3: CASSLVGGFHTDTQYF. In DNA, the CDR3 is TGTGCCAGCAGCTTGGTAGGGGGCTTTCATACAGATACGCAGTATTTT.

CDR3 sequence: CASSLGGLNTEAFF. The DNA of the CDR3 is TGTGCCAGCAGTCTAGGGGGCCTGAACACTGAAGCTTTCTTT. The chain links TRBV6-1 to TRBJ1-1; 7 nucleotides agree with TRBD1. After removal of 5 bases from V and 0 bases from J, the junction contained 3 bases not matched to a gene. The CDR3 extends over 14 amino acids. Germline V gene data show CDR1 as MNHNS and CDR2 as SASEGT.

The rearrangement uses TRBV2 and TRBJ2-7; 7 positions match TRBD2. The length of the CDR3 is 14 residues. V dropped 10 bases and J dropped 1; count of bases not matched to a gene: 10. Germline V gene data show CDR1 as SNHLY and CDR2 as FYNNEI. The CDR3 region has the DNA TGTGCCACCCGGAAAGGGACTATTTCCTACGAGCAGTACTTC. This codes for CATRKGTISYEQYF.

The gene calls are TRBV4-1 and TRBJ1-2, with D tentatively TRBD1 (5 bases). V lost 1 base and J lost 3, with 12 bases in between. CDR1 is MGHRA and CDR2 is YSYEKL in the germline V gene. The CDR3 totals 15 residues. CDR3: CASSQGATGDYGYTF. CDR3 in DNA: TGCGCCAGCAGCCAAGGGGCCACGGGGGACTATGGCTACACCTTC.

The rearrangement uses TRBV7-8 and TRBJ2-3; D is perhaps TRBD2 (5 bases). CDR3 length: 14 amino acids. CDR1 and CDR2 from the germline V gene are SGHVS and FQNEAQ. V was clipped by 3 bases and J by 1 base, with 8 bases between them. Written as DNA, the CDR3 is TGTGCCAGCAGCTTCGCTAGCCGCACAGATACGCAGTATTTT. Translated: CASSFASRTDTQYF.

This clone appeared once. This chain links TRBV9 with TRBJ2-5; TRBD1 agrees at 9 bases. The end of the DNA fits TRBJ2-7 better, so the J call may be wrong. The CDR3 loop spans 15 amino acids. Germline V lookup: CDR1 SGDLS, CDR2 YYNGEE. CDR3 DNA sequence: TGTGCCAGCAGCGAAACCGGGACAGGGCCCTACGAGCAGTACTTC. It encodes CASSETGTGPYEQYF.

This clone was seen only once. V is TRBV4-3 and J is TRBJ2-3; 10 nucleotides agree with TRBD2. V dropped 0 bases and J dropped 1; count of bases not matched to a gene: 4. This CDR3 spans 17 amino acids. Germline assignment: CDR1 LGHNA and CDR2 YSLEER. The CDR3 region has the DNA TGCGCCAGCAGCCAAGATAGACTAGCGGGCCGCACAGATACGCAGTATTTT. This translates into CASSQDRLAGRTDTQYF.

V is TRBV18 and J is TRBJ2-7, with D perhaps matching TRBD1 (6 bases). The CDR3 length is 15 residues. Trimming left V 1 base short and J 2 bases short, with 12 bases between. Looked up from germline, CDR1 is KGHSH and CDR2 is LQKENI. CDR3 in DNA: TGTGCCAGCTCACCACTAGAGACAGGCCCCTACGAGCAGTACGTC. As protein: CASSPLETGPYEQYV.

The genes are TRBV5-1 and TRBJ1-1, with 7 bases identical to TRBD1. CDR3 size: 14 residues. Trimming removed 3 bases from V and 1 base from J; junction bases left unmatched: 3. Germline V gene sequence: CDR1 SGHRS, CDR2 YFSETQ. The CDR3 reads CASSWNRGNTEAFF. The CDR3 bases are TGCGCCAGCAGCTGGAACAGGGGGAACACTGAAGCTTTCTTT.

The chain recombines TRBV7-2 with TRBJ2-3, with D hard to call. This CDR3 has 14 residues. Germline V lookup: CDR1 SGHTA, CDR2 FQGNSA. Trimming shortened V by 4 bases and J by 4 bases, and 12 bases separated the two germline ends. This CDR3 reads CASSSPNGADTQYF. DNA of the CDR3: TGTGCCAGCAGCTCCCCCAACGGCGCAGATACGCAGTATTTT. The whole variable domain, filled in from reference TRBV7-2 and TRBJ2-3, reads GAGVSQSPSNKVTEKGKDVELRCDPISGHTALYWYRQSLGQGLEFLIYFQGNSAPDKSGLPSDRFSAERTGGSVSTLTIQRTQQEDSAVYLCASSSPNGADTQYFGPGTRLTVL.

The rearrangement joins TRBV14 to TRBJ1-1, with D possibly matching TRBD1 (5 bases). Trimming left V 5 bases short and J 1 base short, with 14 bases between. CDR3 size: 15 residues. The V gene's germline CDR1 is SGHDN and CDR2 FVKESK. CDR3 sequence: CASSSRAGGNTEAFF. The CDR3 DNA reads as TGTGCCAGCAGCTCTAGGGCGGGGGGGAACACTGAAGCTTTCTTT.

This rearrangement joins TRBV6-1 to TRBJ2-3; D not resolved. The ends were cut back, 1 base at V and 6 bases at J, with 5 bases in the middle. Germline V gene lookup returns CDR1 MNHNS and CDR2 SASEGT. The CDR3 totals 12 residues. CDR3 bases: TGTGCCAGCAGTGAAGTTCCGGATACGCAGTATTTT. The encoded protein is CASSEVPDTQYF.

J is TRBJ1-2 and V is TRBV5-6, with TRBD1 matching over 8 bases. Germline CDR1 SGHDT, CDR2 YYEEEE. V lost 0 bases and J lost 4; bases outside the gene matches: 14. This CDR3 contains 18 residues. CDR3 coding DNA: TGTGCCAGCAGCTTGGGGACAGGGAGCAAGGGGGTGATCTATGGCTACACCTTC. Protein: CASSLGTGSKGVIYGYTF.

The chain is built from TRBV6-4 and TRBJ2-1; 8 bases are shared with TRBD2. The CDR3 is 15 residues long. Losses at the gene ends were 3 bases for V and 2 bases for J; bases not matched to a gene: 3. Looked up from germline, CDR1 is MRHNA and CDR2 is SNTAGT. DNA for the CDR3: TGTGCCAGCAGTGAACTAGCGGAAACCTACAATGAGCAGTTCTTC. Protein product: CASSELAETYNEQFF.

The CDR3 spells CASSPSGRTDTQYF. The CDR3 coding sequence is TGTGCCAGCAGCCCGTCCGGACGCACAGATACGCAGTATTTT. The chain joins TRBV7-3 to TRBJ2-3; no definite D call. V lost 5 bases and J 1 base, leaving 10 bases between the germline ends. CDR1 and CDR2 (germline): SGHTA, FQGTGA. CDR3 size: 14 residues.

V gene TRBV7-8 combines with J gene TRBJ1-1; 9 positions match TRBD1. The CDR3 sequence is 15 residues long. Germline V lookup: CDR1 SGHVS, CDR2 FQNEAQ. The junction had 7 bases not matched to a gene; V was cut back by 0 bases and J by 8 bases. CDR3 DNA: TGTGCCAGCAGCTTAGCGACAGGGGGGAGGGCCGAAGCTTTCTTT. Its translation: CASSLATGGRAEAFF.

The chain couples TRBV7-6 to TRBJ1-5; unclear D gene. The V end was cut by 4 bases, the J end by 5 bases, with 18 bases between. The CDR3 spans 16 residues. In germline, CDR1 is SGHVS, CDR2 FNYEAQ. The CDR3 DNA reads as TGTGCCAGCAGCTCCTTTACCGGGCCAGCCCATCAGCCCCAGCATTTT. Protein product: CASSSFTGPAHQPQHF.

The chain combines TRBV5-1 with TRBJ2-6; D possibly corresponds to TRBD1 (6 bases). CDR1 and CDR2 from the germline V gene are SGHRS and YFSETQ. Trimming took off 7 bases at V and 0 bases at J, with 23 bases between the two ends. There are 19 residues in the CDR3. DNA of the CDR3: TGCGCCAGCTGTCGGACCCAACAGGGTAAGCCCTCTGGGGCCAACGTCCTGACTTTC. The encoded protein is CASCRTQQGKPSGANVLTF. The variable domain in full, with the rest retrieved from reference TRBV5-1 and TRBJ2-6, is KAGVTQTPRYLIKTRGQQVTLSCSPISGHRSVSWYQQTPGQGLQFLFEYFSETQRNKGNFPGRFSGRQFSNSRSEMNVSTLELGDSALYLCASCRTQQGKPSGANVLTFGAGSRLTVL.

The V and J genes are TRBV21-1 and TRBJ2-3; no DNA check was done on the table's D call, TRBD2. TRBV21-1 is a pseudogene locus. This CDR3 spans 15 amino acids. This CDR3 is CASSKLAGAGNTQYF. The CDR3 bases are TGTGCCAGCAGCAAATTAGCGGGAGCAGGTAATACGCAGTATTTT.

The CDR3 DNA sequence: TGTGCCAGCAGTTTATGGGGGCAAGAGACCCAGTACTTC. Its protein product is CASSLWGQETQYF. V gene TRBV28 combines with J gene TRBJ2-5; D ambiguous. CDR1 is MDHEN, CDR2 SYDVKM, per germline. The CDR3 is made up of 13 amino acids. The germline V and J ends were trimmed by 0 bases and 2 bases, with 4 bases remaining between them.

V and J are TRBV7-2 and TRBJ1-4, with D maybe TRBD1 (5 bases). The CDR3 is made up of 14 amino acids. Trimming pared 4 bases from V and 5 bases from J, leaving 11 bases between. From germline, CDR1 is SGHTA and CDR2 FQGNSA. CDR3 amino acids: CASSSRVGNEKLFF. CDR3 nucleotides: TGTGCCAGCAGCTCCAGGGTTGGGAATGAAAAACTGTTTTTT.

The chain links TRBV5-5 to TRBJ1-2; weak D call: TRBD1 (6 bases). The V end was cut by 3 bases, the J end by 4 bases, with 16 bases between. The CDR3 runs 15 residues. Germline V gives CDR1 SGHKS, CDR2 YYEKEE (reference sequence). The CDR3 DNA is TGTGCCAGCAGCTCCCTAGACAGGCGGGGCTATGGCTACACCTTC. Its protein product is CASSSLDRRGYGYTF.